The count of the clone carrying this T cell receptor (beta chain) is one. No antigen is known for it. This sample is drawn from a study of cytomegalovirus exposure and HLA in healthy donors. Points from the study as a whole: A classifier reportedly called cytomegalovirus status with high sensitivity and specificity.

Primers for the PCR totalled 60 Vbeta and 13 Jbeta. Produced via immunoSEQ multiplex PCR; TCRdb's table is partial and in-frame only. The table lists 98,000 or so clones, 60% to 80% of them singletons. Sample: PBMCs. This receptor was taken from a female donor in good health and CMV-seronegative.

CDR3: CAWSRTGSSPYNSPLHF. CDR3 bases: TGTGCCTGGAGTCGGACAGGCTCCTCTCCCTATAATTCACCCCTCCACTTT. J is TRBJ1-6 and V is TRBV30, with TRBD1 identical over 7 bases. CDR1 and CDR2 from the germline V gene are GTSNPN and SVGIG (reference sequence). The J segment lost 2 bases and the V segment lost 2 bases, leaving 9 bases of the junction unmatched. The length of the CDR3 is 17 residues.